This paragraph reports one T cell receptor beta chain. Its antigen is unidentified. The data originate from a study of T cells in Graves' hyperthyroidism and ophthalmopathy. Study-wide results and caveats: Appearing also in blood were most of the thyroid clonotypes expanded above 0.001. Ophthalmopathy was identified by the model a median 6.5 months ahead of onset.

Each patient was aged 18 to 65 and had newly diagnosed hyperthyroidism of under 2 months' duration. It was RNA transcripts that yielded the amplified TCR beta CDR3 regions. First-round RT-PCR targeting the TCR CDR3 was performed with the HTBI primer set. One entry per CDR3 protein results from TCRdb running MiXCR on the multiplex PCR reads. The top ten clones hold around 3.9% of a sample with fewer than 700,000 distinct CDR3 sequences, 15% to 20% of them seen once. The CDR3 contains 15 residues. CDR1 and CDR2 (germline): SGHTA, FQGNSA. The J segment lost 6 bases and the V segment lost 0 bases, leaving 4 bases of the junction unmatched.

The J gene is TRBJ2-2, the V gene TRBV7-2, with TRBD1 identical over 7 bases. The sequenced material came from blood. The source of this sequence is a woman aged 25-40 years with Graves' hyperthyroidism. The CDR3 DNA sequence: TGTGCCAGCAGCTTAGCAACAGGGGTCCCCGGGGAGCTGTTTTTT. This translates into CASSLATGVPGELFF.